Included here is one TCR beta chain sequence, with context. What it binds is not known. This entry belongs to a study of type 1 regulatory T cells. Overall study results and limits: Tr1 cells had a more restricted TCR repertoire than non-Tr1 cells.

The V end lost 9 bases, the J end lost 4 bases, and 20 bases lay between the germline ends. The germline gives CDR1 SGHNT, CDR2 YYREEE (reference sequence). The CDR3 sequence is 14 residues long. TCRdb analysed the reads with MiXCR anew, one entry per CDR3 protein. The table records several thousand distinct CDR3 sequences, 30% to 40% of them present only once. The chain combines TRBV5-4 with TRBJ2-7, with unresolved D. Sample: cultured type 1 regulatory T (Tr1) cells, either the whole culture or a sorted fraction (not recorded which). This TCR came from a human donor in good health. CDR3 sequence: CAIGPRQPRYEQYF. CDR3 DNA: TGTGCCATCGGCCCGAGACAACCTAGATACGAGCAGTACTTC.